The rows below give T cell receptor beta chains drawn from one sample of a study of patients and donors after allogeneic stem cell transplantation. One entry per CDR3 protein, called by TCRdb with MiXCR from the RT-PCR reads. The sample contains around 200,000 distinct CDR3 sequences, around 40% of which appear only once. Sequencing was done on a sample of blood, either unsorted or a sorted T cell fraction (not recorded which). The source is a human donor who was either an allogeneic HSCT recipient or a stem cell or donor lymphocyte infusion donor (not recorded which). It is not recorded whose cells these are; they may come from a transplant donor. The CDR3 runs from the conserved cysteine through the conserved F or W. The D gene is left open where the match is weak. Clone size appears in some rows only: once, few, many, or a class for an expanded clone.

d_call	v_call	clone_size	j_call	cdr3_aa	cdr3_nt
-	TRBV3-1	-	TRBJ1-5	CASSQDQGQPQHF	TGTGCCAGCAGCCAAGATCAGGGACAGCCCCAGCATTTT
-	TRBV25-1	-	TRBJ1-5	CASSETGTMGNQPQHF	TGTGCCAGCAGTGAGACCGGGACGATGGGCAATCAGCCCCAGCATTTT
TRBD1	TRBV12-3/TRBV12-4	few	TRBJ1-5	CASRHGTGDQPQHF	TGTGCCAGCAGACATGGGACAGGGGATCAGCCCCAGCATTTT
TRBD1	TRBV20-1	-	TRBJ1-2	CSAPGGQSYGYTF	TGCAGTGCACCTGGGGGACAGAGCTATGGCTACACCTTC
TRBD2	TRBV20-1	-	TRBJ2-1	CSANLAGGRSYNEQFF	TGCAGTGCAAACCTAGCGGGGGGGCGCTCCTACAATGAGCAGTTCTTC
-	TRBV9	-	TRBJ2-3	CASSDLSTDTQYF	TGTGCCAGCAGCGACCTTAGCACAGATACGCAGTATTTT
-	TRBV3-1	-	TRBJ1-6	CASSQGGDNSPLHF	TGTGCCAGCAGCCAAGGGGGGGATAATTCACCCCTCCACTTT
-	TRBV20-1	-	TRBJ2-7	CSALPGGREQYF	TGCAGTGCTCTGCCCGGGGGCCGCGAGCAGTACTTC
-	TRBV12-3/TRBV12-4	-	TRBJ2-2	CASSPGTHALFF	TGTGCCAGCAGTCCCGGGACTCATGCGCTGTTTTTT
-	TRBV6-5	few	TRBJ1-4	CASRDIRAEKLFF	TGTGCCAGCAGAGATATCAGGGCTGAAAAACTGTTTTTT
-	TRBV6-6	-	TRBJ1-2	CASSYFLGGANYGYTF	TGTGCCAGCAGTTACTTCTTAGGAGGGGCGAACTATGGCTACACCTTC
-	TRBV9	-	TRBJ1-6	CASSVAVPLHF	TGTGCCAGCAGCGTAGCAGTCCCCCTCCACTTT
-	TRBV15	-	TRBJ1-1	CATSRARQNTEAFF	TGTGCCACCAGCAGAGCACGACAGAACACTGAAGCTTTCTTT
-	TRBV21-1	few	TRBJ2-5	CASSKDLSQETQYF	TGTGCCAGCAGCAAAGATCTGAGCCAAGAGACCCAGTACTTC
TRBD2	TRBV5-1	-	TRBJ2-5	CASSSTSGQETQYF	TGCGCCAGCAGCTCGACTAGCGGACAAGAGACCCAGTACTTC
-	TRBV7-3	once	TRBJ2-7	CASSSTGGSEQYF	TGTGCCAGCAGCTCAACAGGCGGAAGCGAGCAGTACTTC
-	TRBV12-3/TRBV12-4	few	TRBJ1-1	CASSLKTAAEAFF	TGTGCCAGCAGTTTGAAAACAGCAGCTGAAGCTTTCTTT
-	TRBV12-3/TRBV12-4	-	TRBJ2-6	CASKQNSGANVLTF	TGTGCCAGCAAACAAAACTCTGGGGCCAACGTCCTGACTTTC
-	TRBV5-5	few	TRBJ1-1	CASSLRPNTEAFF	TGTGCCAGCAGCCTTCGACCGAACACTGAAGCTTTCTTT
-	TRBV4-1	-	TRBJ2-7	CASSRRDGSYEQYF	TGCGCCAGCAGCCGCCGGGACGGTTCCTACGAGCAGTACTTC
-	TRBV2	-	TRBJ1-5	CASRMGSNQPQHF	TGTGCCAGCAGGATGGGTAGCAATCAGCCCCAGCATTTT
TRBD1	TRBV7-9	-	TRBJ2-7	CASATGGREQYF	TGTGCCAGCGCTACAGGGGGACGGGAGCAGTACTTC
-	TRBV30	-	TRBJ2-7	CAWSSGIGYEQYF	TGTGCCTGGAGTTCGGGGATCGGGTACGAGCAGTACTTC
-	TRBV4-1	-	TRBJ2-5	CASSQHGVGQETQYF	TGCGCCAGCAGCCAGCACGGGGTAGGACAAGAGACCCAGTACTTC
-	TRBV18	-	TRBJ1-5	CASSPNRMQPQHF	TGTGCCAGCTCACCAAATAGAATGCAGCCCCAGCATTTT
TRBD1	TRBV7-3	-	TRBJ2-7	CASSSRTGPAYEQYF	TGTGCCAGCAGCTCGAGGACAGGGCCGGCCTACGAGCAGTACTTC
TRBD1	TRBV29-1	-	TRBJ2-7	CSAWDRGYEQYF	TGCAGCGCTTGGGACAGGGGCTACGAGCAGTACTTC
-	TRBV3-1	few	TRBJ1-2	CASSQGSQGLGYTF	TGTGCCAGCAGCCAAGGATCCCAGGGATTAGGCTACACCTTC
-	TRBV2	-	TRBJ2-1	CASRSNHNEQFF	TGTGCCAGCAGGTCAAACCACAATGAGCAGTTCTTC
TRBD1	TRBV20-1	few	TRBJ2-2	CSARGTGKIFTGELFF	TGCAGTGCTAGAGGGACAGGGAAAATTTTCACCGGGGAGCTGTTTTTT
-	TRBV5-1	few	TRBJ1-1	CASSLEDRGMNTEAFF	TGCGCCAGCAGCTTGGAGGATCGGGGGATGAACACTGAAGCTTTCTTT
-	TRBV7-9	-	TRBJ2-5	CASSLGAVETQYF	TGTGCCAGCAGCTTAGGGGCAGTGGAGACCCAGTACTTC
TRBD1	TRBV20-1	-	TRBJ1-2	CSATTGDVVGYTF	TGCAGTGCCACGACAGGGGATGTAGTCGGCTACACCTTC
-	TRBV7-9	few	TRBJ1-2	CASSLIALAYGYTF	TGTGCCAGCAGCTTAATTGCCTTAGCCTATGGCTACACCTTC
-	TRBV20-1	-	TRBJ2-3	CSTSAEGGSTDTQYF	TGCAGTACCTCCGCTGAGGGGGGCTCCACAGATACGCAGTATTTT